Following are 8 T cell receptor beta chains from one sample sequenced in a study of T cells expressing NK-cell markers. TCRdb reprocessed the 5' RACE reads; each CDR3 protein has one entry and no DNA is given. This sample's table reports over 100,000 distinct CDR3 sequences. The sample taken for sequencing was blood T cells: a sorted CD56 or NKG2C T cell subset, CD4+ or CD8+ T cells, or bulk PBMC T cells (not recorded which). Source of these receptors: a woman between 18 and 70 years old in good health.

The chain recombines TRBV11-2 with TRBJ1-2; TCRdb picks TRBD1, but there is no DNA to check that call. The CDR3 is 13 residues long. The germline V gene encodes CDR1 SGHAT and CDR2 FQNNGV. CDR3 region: CASSLGQLYGYTF. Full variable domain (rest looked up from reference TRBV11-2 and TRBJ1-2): EAGVAQSPRYKIIEKRQSVAFWCNPISGHATLYWYQQILGQGPKLLIQFQNNGVVDDSQLPKDRFSAERLKGVDSTLKIQPAKLEDSAVYLCASSLGQLYGYTFGSGTRLTVV.

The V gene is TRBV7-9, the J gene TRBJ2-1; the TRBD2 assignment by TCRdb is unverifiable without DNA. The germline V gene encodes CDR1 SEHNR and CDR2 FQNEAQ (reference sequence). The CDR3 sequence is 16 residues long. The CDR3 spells CASSHRTSGSYSEQFF.

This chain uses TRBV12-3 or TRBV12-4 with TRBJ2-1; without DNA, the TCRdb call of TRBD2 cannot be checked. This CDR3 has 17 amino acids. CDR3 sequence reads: CASGSPSSGSSYNEQFF.

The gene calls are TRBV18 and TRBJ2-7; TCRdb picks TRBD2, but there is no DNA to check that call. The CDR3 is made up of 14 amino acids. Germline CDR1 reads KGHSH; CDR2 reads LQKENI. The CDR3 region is CASSLGERPYEQYF. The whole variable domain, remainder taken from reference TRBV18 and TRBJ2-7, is NAGVMQNPRHLVRRRGQEARLRCSPMKGHSHVYWYRQLPEEGLKFMVYLQKENIIDESGMPKERFSAEFPKEGPSILRIQQVVRGDSAAYFCASSLGERPYEQYFGPGTRLTVT.

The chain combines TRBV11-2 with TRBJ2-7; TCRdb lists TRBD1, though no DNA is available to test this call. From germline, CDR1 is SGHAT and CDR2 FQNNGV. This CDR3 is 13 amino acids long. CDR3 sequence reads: CASKPTGGGEQYF.

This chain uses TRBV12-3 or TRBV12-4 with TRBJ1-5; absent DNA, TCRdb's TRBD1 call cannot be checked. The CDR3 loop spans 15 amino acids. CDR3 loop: CASSSDRFGNQPQHF.

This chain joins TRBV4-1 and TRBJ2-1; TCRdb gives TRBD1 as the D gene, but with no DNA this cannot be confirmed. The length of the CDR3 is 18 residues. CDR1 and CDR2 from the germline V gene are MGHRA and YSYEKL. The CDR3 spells CASSSGVAEMSSYNEQFF.

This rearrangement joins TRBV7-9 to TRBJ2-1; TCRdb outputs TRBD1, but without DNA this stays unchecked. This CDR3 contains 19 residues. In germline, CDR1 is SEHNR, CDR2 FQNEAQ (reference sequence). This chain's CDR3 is CASSLSPGVGTVSYNEQFF.